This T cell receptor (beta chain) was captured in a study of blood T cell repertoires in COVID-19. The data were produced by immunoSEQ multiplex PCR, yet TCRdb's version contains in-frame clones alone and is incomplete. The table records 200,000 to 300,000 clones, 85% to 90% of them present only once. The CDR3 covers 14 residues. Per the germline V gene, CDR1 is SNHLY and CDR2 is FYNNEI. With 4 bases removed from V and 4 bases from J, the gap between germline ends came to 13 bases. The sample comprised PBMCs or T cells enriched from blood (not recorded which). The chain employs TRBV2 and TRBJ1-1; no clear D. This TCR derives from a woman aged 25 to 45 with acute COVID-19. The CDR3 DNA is TGTGCCAGCAGTGCCCTCTGGTTCGGCACTGAAGCTTTCTTT. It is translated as CASSALWFGTEAFF.